This TCR beta chain was identified in a study of PD-1 blockade in classical Hodgkin lymphoma. Relapses following autologous stem cell transplantation were seen in all patients, with brentuximab vedotin exposure varying. Thawed PBMCs underwent magnetic negative selection to yield purified CD4+ T cells. Assay used: immunoSEQ multiplex PCR; TCRdb lists only in-frame clones, some missing. The table shows some 35,000 clones, with 80% to 95% occurring only once. The J segment lost 8 bases and the V segment lost 1 base, leaving 0 bases of the junction unmatched. The CDR3 has 15 amino acids. Germline V CDR1 and CDR2: SGHVS, FNYEAQ.

The source material was CD4+ T cells from blood, sampled at baseline. V is TRBV7-6 and J is TRBJ2-1; the match to TRBD2 covers 15 bases. This TCR derives from a human donor with classical Hodgkin lymphoma. Here the CDR3 DNA reads TGTGCCAGCAGCTTAGGGACTAGCGGGAGGGATGAGCAGTTCTTC. Protein: CASSLGTSGRDEQFF.